One and the same sample provided the 25 T cell receptor beta chains below, sequenced in a study of CD8 T cells in ankylosing spondylitis. TCRdb re-called the 5' RACE reads with MiXCR, one entry per CDR3 protein. Among about 120,000 distinct CDR3 sequences listed, approximately 13% were seen once. Specimen: blood, either unsorted or a sorted T cell fraction (not recorded which). These receptors were taken from a female donor with ankylosing spondylitis or in good health (not recorded which).

This rearrangement joins TRBV7-2 to TRBJ1-3, with TRBD1 identical over 9 bases. CDR3 length: 15 residues. Germline lookup yields CDR1 SGHTA and CDR2 FQGNSA. The V gene end was trimmed by 1 base and the J gene end by 7 bases; junction bases not matched to a gene: 5. The CDR3 DNA reads TGTGCCAGCAGCTTAGAGACAGGGGGAGGGAACACCATATATTTT. This codes for CASSLETGGGNTIYF.

This clonotype came up many times. The chain carries TRBV3-1 and TRBJ2-7; D is possibly TRBD2 (6 bases). This CDR3 comprises 16 residues. Trimming took off 6 bases at V and 0 bases at J, with 18 bases between the two ends. CDR1 LGHDT and CDR2 YNNKEL come from the germline V gene (reference sequence). The CDR3 nucleotides are TGTGCCAGCAGACCCGATGGGACTGGGAGCTCCTACGAGCAGTACTTC. Protein: CASRPDGTGSSYEQYF.

This clonotype was picked up a small number of times. An end of the junction differs from the germline gene, which may be a read error. The CDR3 DNA reads TGTGCCAGCAGAGAAGGACTAGCGGCTCAGACCCAGTACTTC. It specifies CASREGLAAQTQYF. V usage is TRBV6-1 and J usage is TRBJ2-5; 10 nucleotides align to TRBD2. Germline V gives CDR1 MNHNS, CDR2 SASEGT. CDR3 length: 14 amino acids.

A note on this clonotype: Being one base from a much bigger clone, this may be a read error. This chain joins TRBV20-1 and TRBJ2-3; unclear D gene. CDR3 length equals 13 residues. Germline V gives CDR1 DFQATT, CDR2 SNEGSKA (reference sequence). CDR3 in DNA: TGCAGTGCTAGAGATGTGCCAACAGATACGCAGTGTTTT. Protein sequence: CSARDVPTDTQCF.

The table lists this clonotype with a few counts. The chain joins TRBV19 to TRBJ2-2, with D perhaps matching TRBD1 (5 bases). Between the trimmed V and J ends, which lost 4 bases and 1 base, there was a span of 10 bases. This CDR3 has 15 residues. The germline gives CDR1 LNHDA, CDR2 SQIVND (reference sequence). CDR3 sequence: CASSNRRENTGELFF. The CDR3 coding sequence is TGTGCCAGTAGTAATCGCAGGGAGAACACCGGGGAGCTGTTTTTT. The full variable domain, its missing parts supplied by reference TRBV19 and TRBJ2-2, is DGGITQSPKYLFRKEGQNVTLSCEQNLNHDAMYWYRQDPGQGLRLIYYSQIVNDFQKGDIAEGYSVSREKKESFPLTVTSAQKNPTAFYLCASSNRRENTGELFFGEGSRLTVL.

The rearrangement uses TRBV5-1 and TRBJ2-2; D is possibly TRBD1 (6 bases). The CDR3 has 16 residues. The V end was cut by 3 bases, the J end by 3 bases, with 15 bases between. In germline, CDR1 is SGHRS, CDR2 YFSETQ. The CDR3 loop is CASSSGGRGHTGELFF. The CDR3 coding sequence is TGCGCCAGCAGCTCCGGTGGCAGGGGACACACCGGGGAGCTGTTTTTT.

Comments on this clonotype: Possible read error: a much larger clone is one base away. The rearrangement uses TRBV5-1 and TRBJ1-1; D gene ambiguous. The CDR3 runs 14 residues. Germline values: CDR1 SGHRS, CDR2 YFSETQ. The CDR3 nucleotides read TGCGCCACCAGCTTGGCCGGCATGAACACTGAAGCTTTCTTT. Protein: CATSLAGMNTEAFF.

Ten or more counts support this clonotype. This chain links TRBV10-3 with TRBJ2-3; 9 bases align to TRBD1. V was clipped by 6 bases and J by 1 base; unmatched bases: 2. Germline CDR1 reads ENHRY; CDR2 reads SYGVKD. This CDR3 spans 14 amino acids. CDR3 region: CAISRDRGTDTQYF. For the CDR3, the DNA is TGTGCCATCAGCCGGGACAGGGGCACAGATACGCAGTATTTT.

This clonotype was seen only a few times. CDR3 DNA sequence: TGTGCCAGCAAAAAAGTGGCAGGTAATGGCAATCAGCCCCAGCATTTT. Protein: CASKKVAGNGNQPQHF. V usage is TRBV12-3 or TRBV12-4 and J usage is TRBJ1-5; no firm D call. The CDR3 loop spans 16 amino acids. Trimming left V 7 bases short and J 2 bases short, with 18 bases between.

This clonotype was seen repeatedly, ten times or more. V gene TRBV12-3 or TRBV12-4 combines with J gene TRBJ2-3; the D call may be TRBD1 or TRBD2 (7 bases each). With 4 bases removed from V and 4 bases from J, the gap between germline ends came to 12 bases. This CDR3 is built from 14 residues. The CDR3 protein is CASSSSGGADTQYF. The DNA of the CDR3 is TGTGCCAGCAGTTCATCAGGGGGGGCAGATACGCAGTATTTT.

This clonotype was observed at least ten times. The gene calls are TRBV7-2 and TRBJ2-7; no clear D gene. CDR1 SGHTA and CDR2 FQGNSA come from the germline V gene. Trimming removed 3 bases from V and 1 base from J, with 10 bases in between. CDR3 length equals 14 residues. CDR3: CASSFGIASYEQYF. The CDR3 bases are TGTGCCAGCAGCTTTGGTATAGCTTCCTACGAGCAGTACTTC.

This clonotype was found many times. The V call is TRBV14, the J call TRBJ1-6, with D possibly TRBD1 on 5 matching bases. Trimming pared 4 bases from V and 1 base from J, leaving 14 bases between. Germline values: CDR1 SGHDN, CDR2 FVKESK. This CDR3 comprises 17 residues. The CDR3 reads CASSPGPPISYNSPLHF. The CDR3 nucleotides are TGTGCCAGCAGCCCGGGACCGCCGATTTCCTATAATTCACCCCTCCACTTT.

This clonotype was detected many times. The genes are TRBV18 and TRBJ2-3; D remains unclear. The CDR3 has 15 residues. Germline V gives CDR1 KGHSH, CDR2 LQKENI. V lost 7 bases and J 0 bases, leaving 14 bases between the germline ends. DNA for the CDR3: TGTGCCAGCTTCGTCCAAGAGACTAGCACAGATACGCAGTATTTT. This encodes CASFVQETSTDTQYF.

At least ten counts were recorded for this clonotype. The chain is built from TRBV7-9 and TRBJ2-5, with D hard to call. Germline V gene data show CDR1 as SEHNR and CDR2 as FQNEAQ (reference sequence). The length of the CDR3 is 13 residues. The V gene lost 5 bases and the J gene lost 6 bases, with 13 bases spanning the gap. The CDR3 sequence: CASSPIEIQTQYF. The CDR3 bases are TGTGCCAGCAGCCCTATAGAAATCCAGACCCAGTACTTC. The whole variable domain, remainder taken from reference TRBV7-9 and TRBJ2-5, is DTGVSQNPRHKITKRGQNVTFRCDPISEHNRLYWYRQTLGQGPEFLTYFQNEAQLEKSRLLSDRFSAERPKGSFSTLEIQRTEQGDSAMYLCASSPIEIQTQYFGPGTRLLVL.

This clonotype was observed a few times. The gene calls are TRBV25-1 and TRBJ1-5, with a weak D call TRBD1 (5 bases). The CDR3 is 14 residues long. Germline V gene sequence: CDR1 MGHDK, CDR2 SYGVNS. V dropped 10 bases and J dropped 3 bases, with 16 bases sitting between them. The chain's CDR3 is CATRAQGYNQPQHF. The CDR3 bases are TGTGCCACCCGAGCCCAGGGATACAATCAGCCCCAGCATTTT.

The chain couples TRBV4-1 to TRBJ1-1, with 8 bases matching TRBD1. The trim removed 0 bases at V and 4 bases at J, leaving 10 bases unmatched. The length of the CDR3 is 17 residues. Germline V gene data show CDR1 as MGHRA and CDR2 as YSYEKL. The CDR3 loop is CASSQDPSRGLSTEAFF. CDR3 in DNA: TGCGCCAGCAGCCAAGACCCAAGCAGGGGGCTGAGCACTGAAGCTTTCTTT.

The CDR3 nucleotides are TGCGCCAGCAGCTTGGGACCCACACCGGGGGATACGCAGTATTTT. It yields the protein CASSLGPTPGDTQYF. This chain connects TRBV5-1 to TRBJ2-3; D is possibly TRBD2 (5 bases). In germline, CDR1 is SGHRS, CDR2 YFSETQ. The CDR3 is 15 amino acids. The germline V and J ends were trimmed by 0 bases and 6 bases, with 14 bases remaining between them.

In its sample, this clonotype was seen a few times. The chain links TRBV7-2 to TRBJ2-2, with 9 bases that match TRBD1. With 2 bases clipped from V and 1 base from J, the junction kept 5 bases outside the gene matches. The CDR3 totals 17 residues. Germline-derived CDR1 and CDR2 are SGHTA and FQGNSA. The CDR3: CASSLTTGGLNTGELFF. CDR3 sequence (DNA): TGTGCCAGCAGCTTAACGACAGGGGGACTGAACACCGGGGAGCTGTTTTTT.

The V and J genes are TRBV18 and TRBJ2-1; 7 nucleotides agree with TRBD2. Trimming took 5 bases from V and 6 from J; bases not matched to a gene: 4. This CDR3 spans 13 amino acids. Looked up from germline, CDR1 is KGHSH and CDR2 is LQKENI. The CDR3 spells CASSTVAGNEQFF. CDR3 nucleotides: TGTGCCAGCTCAACTGTAGCGGGCAATGAGCAGTTCTTC. The whole variable domain, filled in from reference TRBV18 and TRBJ2-1, reads NAGVMQNPRHLVRRRGQEARLRCSPMKGHSHVYWYRQLPEEGLKFMVYLQKENIIDESGMPKERFSAEFPKEGPSILRIQQVVRGDSAAYFCASSTVAGNEQFFGPGTRLTVL.

This chain uses TRBV20-1 with TRBJ2-7; D remains ambiguous. CDR3 length: 13 residues. Trimming took 2 bases from V and 0 from J, leaving 8 bases between them. CDR1 and CDR2 (germline): DFQATT, SNEGSKA (reference sequence). The CDR3 nucleotides read TGCAGTGCTAGACTCGCCTCCTCCTACGAGCAGTACTTC. Residues: CSARLASSYEQYF.

The gene calls are TRBV12-3 or TRBV12-4 and TRBJ2-1; TRBD1 might be the D (5 bases). The CDR3 has 16 amino acids. Deletions cut 5 bases from V and 0 bases from J, with 14 bases between. CDR3 bases: TGTGCCAGCAGTCTCCGCAGGGAAAGCTCCTACAATGAGCAGTTCTTC. Translation gives CASSLRRESSYNEQFF.

This clonotype was recorded many times. This chain uses TRBV29-1 with TRBJ1-3; D is unresolved. The CDR3 covers 11 residues. Germline V lookup: CDR1 SQVTM, CDR2 ANQGSEA. Trimming took off 7 bases at V and 4 bases at J, with 8 bases between the two ends. CDR3 in DNA: TGCAGCGCTGACATCGGAAACACCATATATTTT. The encoded protein is CSADIGNTIYF.

This chain links TRBV5-1 with TRBJ2-7; TRBD1 might be the D (6 bases). Germline loops: CDR1 SGHRS, CDR2 YFSETQ. The CDR3 has 14 residues. V was shortened by 1 base and J by 4 bases, with 12 bases between the two germline ends. The CDR3 sequence is CASSLTQGRYEQYF. Written as DNA, the CDR3 is TGCGCCAGCAGCTTGACGCAGGGGCGGTACGAGCAGTACTTC.

This rearrangement joins TRBV7-6 to TRBJ2-7, with a weak D call TRBD1 (6 bases). There are 16 residues in the CDR3. Germline V gene data show CDR1 as SGHVS and CDR2 as FNYEAQ. V was shortened by 1 base and J by 1 base, with 14 bases between the two germline ends. The CDR3 DNA is TGTGCCAGCAGCTTAGGCGCAGGGGAGTTTTCCTACGAGCAGTACTTC. It encodes CASSLGAGEFSYEQYF. Drawing the rest from reference TRBV7-6 and TRBJ2-7, the complete variable domain is GAGVSQSPRYKVTKRGQDVALRCDPISGHVSLYWYRQALGQGPEFLTYFNYEAQQDKSGLPNDRFSAERPEGSISTLTIQRTEQRDSAMYRCASSLGAGEFSYEQYFGPGTRLTVT.

This clonotype appeared a few times. The CDR3 protein is CASSPREGRGTEAFF. The CDR3 DNA sequence: TGTGCCAGCAGTCCCCGGGAAGGACGGGGCACTGAAGCTTTCTTT. This rearrangement joins TRBV12-3 or TRBV12-4 to TRBJ1-1; D is uncertain. CDR3 length: 15 amino acids. The V gene lost 5 bases and the J gene lost 4 bases, with 17 bases spanning the gap.